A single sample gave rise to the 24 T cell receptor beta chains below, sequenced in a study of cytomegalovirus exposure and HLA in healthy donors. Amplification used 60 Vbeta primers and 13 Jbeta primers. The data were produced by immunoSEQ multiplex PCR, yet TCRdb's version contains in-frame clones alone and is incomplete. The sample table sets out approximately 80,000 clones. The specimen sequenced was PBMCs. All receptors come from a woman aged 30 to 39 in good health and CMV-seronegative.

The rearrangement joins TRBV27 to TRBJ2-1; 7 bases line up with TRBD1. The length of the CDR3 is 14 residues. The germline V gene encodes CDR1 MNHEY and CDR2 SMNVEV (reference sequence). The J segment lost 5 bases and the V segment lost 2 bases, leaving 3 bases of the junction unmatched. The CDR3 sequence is CASSLMGQHNEQFF. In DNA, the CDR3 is TGTGCCAGCAGTTTAATGGGACAGCACAATGAGCAGTTCTTC.

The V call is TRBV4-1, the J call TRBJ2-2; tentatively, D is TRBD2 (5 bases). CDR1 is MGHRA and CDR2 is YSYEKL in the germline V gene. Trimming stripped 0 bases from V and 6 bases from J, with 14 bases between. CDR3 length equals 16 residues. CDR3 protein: CASSQEGHGVPGELFF. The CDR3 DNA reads TGCGCCAGCAGCCAAGAAGGCCACGGGGTACCCGGGGAGCTGTTTTTT.

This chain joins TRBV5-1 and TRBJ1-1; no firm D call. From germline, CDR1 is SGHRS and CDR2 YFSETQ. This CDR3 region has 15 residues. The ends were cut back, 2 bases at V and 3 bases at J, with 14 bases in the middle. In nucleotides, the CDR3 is TGCGCCAGCAGCTTTAACCACGGGAGGGACACTGAAGCTTTCTTT. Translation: CASSFNHGRDTEAFF. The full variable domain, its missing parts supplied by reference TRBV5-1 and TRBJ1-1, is KAGVTQTPRYLIKTRGQQVTLSCSPISGHRSVSWYQQTPGQGLQFLFEYFSETQRNKGNFPGRFSGRQFSNSRSEMNVSTLELGDSALYLCASSFNHGRDTEAFFGQGTRLTVV.

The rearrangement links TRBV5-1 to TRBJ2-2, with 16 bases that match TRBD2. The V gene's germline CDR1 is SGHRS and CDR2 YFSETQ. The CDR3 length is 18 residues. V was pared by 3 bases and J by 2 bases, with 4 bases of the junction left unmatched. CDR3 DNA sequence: TGCGCCAGCAGCTCGGGACTAGCGGGAGGGGTTAACACCGGGGAGCTGTTTTTT. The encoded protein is CASSSGLAGGVNTGELFF.

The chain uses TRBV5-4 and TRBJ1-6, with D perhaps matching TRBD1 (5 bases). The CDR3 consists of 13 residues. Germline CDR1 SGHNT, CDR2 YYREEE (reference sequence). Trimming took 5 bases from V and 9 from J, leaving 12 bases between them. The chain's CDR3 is CASSPDSSSPLHF. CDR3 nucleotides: TGTGCCAGCAGTCCCGACAGTTCTTCACCCCTCCACTTT.

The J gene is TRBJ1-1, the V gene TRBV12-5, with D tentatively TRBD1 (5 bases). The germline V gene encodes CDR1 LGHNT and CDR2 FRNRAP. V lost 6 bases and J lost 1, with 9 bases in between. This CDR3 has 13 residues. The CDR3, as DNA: TGTGCTAGTGGGCTGGGGGGGAACACTGAAGCTTTCTTT. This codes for CASGLGGNTEAFF.

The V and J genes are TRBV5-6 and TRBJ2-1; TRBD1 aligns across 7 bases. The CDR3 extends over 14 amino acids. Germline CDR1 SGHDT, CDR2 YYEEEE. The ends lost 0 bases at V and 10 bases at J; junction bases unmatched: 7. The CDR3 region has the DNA TGTGCCAGCAGCTTGGGTAGGGGGCAACGAGAGCAGTTCTTC. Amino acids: CASSLGRGQREQFF. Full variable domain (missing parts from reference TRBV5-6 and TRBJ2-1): DAGVTQSPTHLIKTRGQQVTLRCSPKSGHDTVSWYQQALGQGPQFIFQYYEEEERQRGNFPDRFSGHQFPNYSSELNVNALLLGDSALYLCASSLGRGQREQFFGPGTRLTVL.

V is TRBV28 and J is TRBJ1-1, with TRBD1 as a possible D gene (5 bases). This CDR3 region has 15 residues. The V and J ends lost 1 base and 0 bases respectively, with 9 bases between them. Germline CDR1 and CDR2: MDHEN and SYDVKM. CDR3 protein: CASSLSGSLNTEAFF. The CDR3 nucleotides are TGTGCCAGCAGTTTATCAGGGTCCTTGAACACTGAAGCTTTCTTT.

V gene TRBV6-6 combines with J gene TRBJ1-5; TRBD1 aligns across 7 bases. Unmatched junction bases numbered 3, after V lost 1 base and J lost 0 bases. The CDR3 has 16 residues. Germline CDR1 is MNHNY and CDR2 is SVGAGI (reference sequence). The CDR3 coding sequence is TGTGCCAGCAGTTACTTGGGACAGAATAGCAATCAGCCCCAGCATTTT. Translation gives CASSYLGQNSNQPQHF.

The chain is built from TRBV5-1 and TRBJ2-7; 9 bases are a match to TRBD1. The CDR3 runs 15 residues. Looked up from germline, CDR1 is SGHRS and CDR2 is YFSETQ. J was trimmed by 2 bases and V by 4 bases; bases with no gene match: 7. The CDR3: CASSVTGGPTYEQYF. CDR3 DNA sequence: TGCGCCAGCAGCGTCACAGGGGGCCCAACCTACGAGCAGTACTTC. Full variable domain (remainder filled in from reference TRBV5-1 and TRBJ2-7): KAGVTQTPRYLIKTRGQQVTLSCSPISGHRSVSWYQQTPGQGLQFLFEYFSETQRNKGNFPGRFSGRQFSNSRSEMNVSTLELGDSALYLCASSVTGGPTYEQYFGPGTRLTVT.

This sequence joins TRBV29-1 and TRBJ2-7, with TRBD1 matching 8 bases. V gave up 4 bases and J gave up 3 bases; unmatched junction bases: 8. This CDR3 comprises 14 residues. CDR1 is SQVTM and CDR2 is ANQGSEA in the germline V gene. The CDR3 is CSVAGGSKGYEQYF. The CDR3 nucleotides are TGCAGCGTTGCAGGGGGCTCTAAGGGCTACGAGCAGTACTTC.

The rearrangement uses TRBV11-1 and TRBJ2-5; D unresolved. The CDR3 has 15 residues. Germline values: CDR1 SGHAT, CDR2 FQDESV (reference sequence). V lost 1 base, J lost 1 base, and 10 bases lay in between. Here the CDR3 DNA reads TGTGCCAGCAGCTTAGTATACGGTGGCCAAGAGACCCAGTACTTC. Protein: CASSLVYGGQETQYF.

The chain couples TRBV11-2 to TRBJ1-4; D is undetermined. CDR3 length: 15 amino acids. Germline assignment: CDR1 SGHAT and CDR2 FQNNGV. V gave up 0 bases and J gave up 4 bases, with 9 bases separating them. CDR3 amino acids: CASSLEGRSNEKLFF. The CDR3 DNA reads TGTGCCAGCAGCTTAGAGGGCAGAAGTAATGAAAAACTGTTTTTT.

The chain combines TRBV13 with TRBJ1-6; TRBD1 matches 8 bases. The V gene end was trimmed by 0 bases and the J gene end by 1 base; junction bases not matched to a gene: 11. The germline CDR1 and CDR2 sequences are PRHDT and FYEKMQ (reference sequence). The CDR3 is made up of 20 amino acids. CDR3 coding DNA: TGTGCCAGCAGCTTAGGCTGCCGTCGGACAGGGAGGTCCTATAATTCACCCCTCCACTTT. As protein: CASSLGCRRTGRSYNSPLHF.

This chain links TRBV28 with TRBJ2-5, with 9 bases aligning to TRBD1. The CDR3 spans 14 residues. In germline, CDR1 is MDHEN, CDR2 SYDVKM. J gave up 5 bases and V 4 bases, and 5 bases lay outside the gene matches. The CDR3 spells CASSSGQGEETQYF. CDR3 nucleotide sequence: TGTGCCAGCAGTTCGGGACAGGGCGAGGAGACCCAGTACTTC.

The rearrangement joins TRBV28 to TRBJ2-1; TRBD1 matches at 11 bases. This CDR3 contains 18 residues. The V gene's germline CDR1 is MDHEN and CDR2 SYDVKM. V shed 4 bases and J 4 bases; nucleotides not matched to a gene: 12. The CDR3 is CASSWTGGPLRTYNEQFF. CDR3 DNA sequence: TGTGCCAGCAGTTGGACAGGGGGCCCCCTCCGGACTTACAATGAGCAGTTCTTC.

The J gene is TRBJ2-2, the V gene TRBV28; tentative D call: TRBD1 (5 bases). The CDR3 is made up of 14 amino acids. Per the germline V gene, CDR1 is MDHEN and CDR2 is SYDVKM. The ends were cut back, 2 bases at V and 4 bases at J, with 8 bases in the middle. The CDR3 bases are TGTGCCAGCAGTTTAGGACATCCCACCGGGGAGCTGTTTTTT. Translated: CASSLGHPTGELFF.

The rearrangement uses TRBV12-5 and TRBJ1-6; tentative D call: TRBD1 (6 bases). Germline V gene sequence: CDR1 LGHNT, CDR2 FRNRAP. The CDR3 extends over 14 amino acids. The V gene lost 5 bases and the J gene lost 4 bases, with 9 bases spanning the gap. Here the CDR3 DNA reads TGTGCTAGTGGTACTGGACAGTATAATTCACCCCTCCACTTT. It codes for CASGTGQYNSPLHF.

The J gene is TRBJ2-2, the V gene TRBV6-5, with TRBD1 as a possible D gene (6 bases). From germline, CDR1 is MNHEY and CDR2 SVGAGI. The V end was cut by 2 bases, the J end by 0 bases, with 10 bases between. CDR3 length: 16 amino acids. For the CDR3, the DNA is TGTGCCAGCAGTTACGGGCCAGGGGCGAACACCGGGGAGCTGTTTTTT. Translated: CASSYGPGANTGELFF.

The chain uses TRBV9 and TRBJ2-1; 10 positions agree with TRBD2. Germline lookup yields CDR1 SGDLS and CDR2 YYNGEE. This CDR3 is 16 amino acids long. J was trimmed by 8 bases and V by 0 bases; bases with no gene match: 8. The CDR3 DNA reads TGTGCCAGCAGCGTAGCTACTAGCGGGATCGGCGATGAGCAGTTCTTC. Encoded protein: CASSVATSGIGDEQFF.

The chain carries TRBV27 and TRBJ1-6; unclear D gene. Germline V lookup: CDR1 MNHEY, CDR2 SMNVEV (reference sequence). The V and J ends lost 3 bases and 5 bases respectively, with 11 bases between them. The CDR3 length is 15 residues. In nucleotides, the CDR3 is TGTGCCAGCAGTTTCTCGGGGAGGGATAATTCACCCCTCCACTTT. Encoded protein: CASSFSGRDNSPLHF.

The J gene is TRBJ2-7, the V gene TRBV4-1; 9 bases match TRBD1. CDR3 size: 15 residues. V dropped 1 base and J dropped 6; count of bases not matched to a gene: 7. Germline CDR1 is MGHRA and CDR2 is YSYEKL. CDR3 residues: CASSQAGDRASEQYF. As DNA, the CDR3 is TGCGCCAGCAGCCAAGCCGGGGACAGGGCCAGCGAGCAGTACTTC.

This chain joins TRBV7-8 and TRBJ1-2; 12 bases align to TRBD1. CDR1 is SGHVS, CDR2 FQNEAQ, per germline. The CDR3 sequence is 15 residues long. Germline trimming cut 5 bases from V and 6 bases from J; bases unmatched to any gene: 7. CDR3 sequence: CASSPRDRGQNGYTF. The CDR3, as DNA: TGTGCCAGCAGCCCCCGGGACAGGGGGCAGAATGGCTACACCTTC.

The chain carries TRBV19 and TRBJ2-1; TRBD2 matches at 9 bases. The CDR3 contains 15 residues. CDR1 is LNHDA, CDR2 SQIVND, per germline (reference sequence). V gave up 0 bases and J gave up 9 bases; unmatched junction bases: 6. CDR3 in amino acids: CASSIEVAGVGEQFF. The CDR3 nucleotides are TGTGCCAGTAGTATAGAGGTAGCGGGGGTTGGTGAGCAGTTCTTC.